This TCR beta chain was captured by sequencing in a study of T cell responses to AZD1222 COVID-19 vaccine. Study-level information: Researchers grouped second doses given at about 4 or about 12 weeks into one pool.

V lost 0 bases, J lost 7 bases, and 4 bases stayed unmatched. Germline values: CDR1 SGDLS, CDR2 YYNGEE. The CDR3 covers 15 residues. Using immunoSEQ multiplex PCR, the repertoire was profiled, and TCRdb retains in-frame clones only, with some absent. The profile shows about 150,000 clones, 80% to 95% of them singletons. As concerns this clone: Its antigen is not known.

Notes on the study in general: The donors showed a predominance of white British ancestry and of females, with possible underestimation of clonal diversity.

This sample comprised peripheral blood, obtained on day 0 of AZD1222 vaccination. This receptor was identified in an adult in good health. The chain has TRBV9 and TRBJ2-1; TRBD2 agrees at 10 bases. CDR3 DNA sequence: TGTGCCAGCAGCGTAGGGACTAGCGGAAAAAATGAGCAGTTCTTC. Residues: CASSVGTSGKNEQFF. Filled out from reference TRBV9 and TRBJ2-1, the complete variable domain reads DSGVTQTPKHLITATGQRVTLRCSPRSGDLSVYWYQQSLDQGLQFLIQYYNGEERAKGNILERFSAQQFPDLHSELNLSSLELGDSALYFCASSVGTSGKNEQFFGPGTRLTVL.